This TCR beta chain was sequenced during a study of T-cell memory formation after mild COVID-19. TCRdb ran MiXCR on the 5' RACE reads and lists one entry per CDR3 protein. The sample has roughly 620,000 distinct CDR3 sequences, roughly 18% seen once. CDR3 length: 16 amino acids. J lost 2 bases, V lost 3 bases, and 6 bases had no gene match. Points from the study as a whole: CD4+ contracting clones were found mainly in CM and EM, and CD8+ ones in EMRA. Whereas later expanders leaned CD4+, clones contracting day 15 to 85 showed a balanced CD4/CD8 makeup.

This clonotype was seen more than once but under ten times. The antigen is not known. Sequenced: PBMCs or a T cell subset sorted from them (not recorded which). The clonotype was recovered from an adult woman who had mild COVID-19 (a few samples of this study predate the infection). Cell type and time point are not known. The rearrangement joins TRBV12-3 or TRBV12-4 to TRBJ2-4, with TRBD1 identical over 8 bases. CDR3 sequence: CASSFLSGGSKNIQYF. The DNA of the CDR3 is TGTGCCAGCAGTTTTTTGTCAGGGGGCTCCAAAAACATTCAGTACTTC.